Listed below are T cell receptor beta chains from one sample, sequenced in a study of cytomegalovirus exposure and HLA in healthy donors. Measured with immunoSEQ multiplex PCR; TCRdb has only the in-frame clones, and not every one. The sample lists 110,000 or so clones, around 89% seen once, with about 1.8% in the top ten. Sequencing was performed on PBMCs. These receptors originate from a man between 18 and 35 years old in good health and CMV-seronegative. Each CDR3 is given with its conserved first and last residue. The D gene is left open where the match is weak. Only some rows state a clone size, as once, few, many or a class for expanded clones.

.	TRBV2	TRBJ2-3	TRBD2	TGTGCCAGCAGTGATGTGGCGGGAGGCGATACGCAGTATTTT	CASSDVAGGDTQYF
.	TRBV28	TRBJ2-7	TRBD1	TGTGCCAGCAGTTTATCAACGACAGGGGGAGAGCAGTACTTC	CASSLSTTGGEQYF
.	TRBV11-2	TRBJ2-5	.	TGTGCCAGCATCGGGACTTCACAAGAGACCCAGTACTTC	CASIGTSQETQYF
few	TRBV7-8	TRBJ1-2	.	TGTGCCAGCAGCTTCAGGGTTGAGTATGGCTACACCTTC	CASSFRVEYGYTF
.	TRBV28	TRBJ2-1	.	TGTGCCAGCAGTTTGCGGGTTGATGAGCAGTTCTTC	CASSLRVDEQFF
.	TRBV27	TRBJ2-7	.	TGTGCCAGCAGTTTCGGAGTCTCCTACGAGCAGTACTTC	CASSFGVSYEQYF
.	TRBV19	TRBJ1-2	.	TGTGCCAGTAGTATAACAGGAAATGGCTATGGCTACACCTTC	CASSITGNGYGYTF
few	TRBV19	TRBJ1-2	.	TGTGCCAGTAGTAACCCGGGGGAATCAATCGGCTACACCTTC	CASSNPGESIGYTF
few	TRBV5-1	TRBJ1-1	.	TGCGCCAGCAGCTTAACAGAGAACACTGAAGCTTTCTTT	CASSLTENTEAFF
.	TRBV27	TRBJ2-7	.	TGTGCCAGCAGTTATGAACGGGTCAGCTCCTACGAGCAGTACTTC	CASSYERVSSYEQYF
.	TRBV7-8	TRBJ1-5	.	TGTGCCAGCAGCTTAGACGGGGATTCGTTTCTTAGCAATCAGCCCCAGCATTTT	CASSLDGDSFLSNQPQHF
once	TRBV11-2	TRBJ2-2	.	TGTGCCAGCAGTTTCCGGGGAGTAACGAACACCGGGGAGCTGTTTTTT	CASSFRGVTNTGELFF
.	TRBV11-2	TRBJ2-7	.	TGTGCCAGCAGCTTATTAGGAGGGTTCTACGAGCAGTACTTC	CASSLLGGFYEQYF
.	TRBV19	TRBJ1-3	.	TGTGCCAGTAGACTAGGGGGATCGAGCTCTGGAAACACCATATATTTT	CASRLGGSSSGNTIYF
.	TRBV5-6	TRBJ2-7	TRBD2	TGTGCCAGCAGCTTTCTAGCGGCCTACGAGCAGTACTTC	CASSFLAAYEQYF
.	TRBV5-1	TRBJ1-3	.	TGCGCCAGCAGCTTTTTAGGAGGGAGCTCTGGAAACACCATATATTTT	CASSFLGGSSGNTIYF
.	TRBV5-1	TRBJ1-3	TRBD1	TGCGCCAGCAGCTTGACAGGGGAAGGCTCTGGAAACACCATATATTTT	CASSLTGEGSGNTIYF
.	TRBV30	TRBJ2-7	.	TGTGCCTGGAAAAACGGACAGAGCTCCTACGAGCAGTACTTC	CAWKNGQSSYEQYF
.	TRBV5-1	TRBJ2-7	.	TGCGCCAGCAGCTTGGTTCTGGGAGGACACAACTACGAGCAGTACTTC	CASSLVLGGHNYEQYF
.	TRBV27	TRBJ2-1	.	TGTGCCAGCAGTTTAGGTCGGCAGGGATTCTACAATGAGCAGTTCTTC	CASSLGRQGFYNEQFF
.	TRBV15	TRBJ2-7	TRBD2	TGTGCCACCAGCAGAAAAACGACTAGCGGGAGAGGTTTGGGCGAGCAGTACTTC	CATSRKTTSGRGLGEQYF
.	TRBV28	TRBJ1-3	.	TGTGCCAGCAGAGTAGGAGACTACTCTGGAAACACCATATATTTT	CASRVGDYSGNTIYF
.	TRBV27	TRBJ1-1	.	TGTGCCAGCAGTTTCACCAGGGTAACTGAAGCTTTCTTT	CASSFTRVTEAFF
.	TRBV19	TRBJ1-5	.	TGTGCCAGTAGAAGGAGGGAGGGCAATCAGCCCCAGCATTTT	CASRRREGNQPQHF
.	TRBV7-6	TRBJ1-1	.	TGTGCCAGCAGCTCACATGTTAACACTGAAGCTTTCTTT	CASSSHVNTEAFF
.	TRBV6-1	TRBJ2-2	TRBD1	TGTGCCAGCAGCCAACAGGGGGCGAACACCGGGGAGCTGTTTTTT	CASSQQGANTGELFF
.	TRBV5-1	TRBJ1-1	.	TGCGCCAGCACTTTAGATCAGGGGACTGAAGCTTTCTTT	CASTLDQGTEAFF
.	TRBV7-8	TRBJ2-7	.	TGTGCCAGCAGCCCACAGCGACTAGTGCCCTACGAGCAGTACTTC	CASSPQRLVPYEQYF
.	TRBV19	TRBJ1-1	.	TGTGCCAGTAGTATCGACAGTATTCCGAACACTGAAGCTTTCTTT	CASSIDSIPNTEAFF
.	TRBV20-1	TRBJ1-4	.	TGCAGTGTGGCTTCTGGTGAAAAACTGTTTTTT	CSVASGEKLFF
.	TRBV5-4	TRBJ2-3	TRBD1	TGTGCCAGCAGCTTGAAGGGACAGGGGGCAAGAGATACGCAGTATTTT	CASSLKGQGARDTQYF
few	TRBV30	TRBJ1-3	TRBD1	TGTGCCGGATACCGGGACAGTGGAAACACCATATATTTT	CAGYRDSGNTIYF
.	TRBV9	TRBJ2-7	.	TGTGCCAGCAGCACCGAGGGTCCAAGCTACGAGCAGTACTTC	CASSTEGPSYEQYF
.	TRBV5-1	TRBJ2-2	.	TGCGCCAGCAGGCCCATGGGCGGGGTGAACACCGGGGAGCTGTTTTTT	CASRPMGGVNTGELFF
.	TRBV2	TRBJ2-3	.	TGTGCCAGCAGTGGTCAGGGGACGAGCACAGATACGCAGTATTTT	CASSGQGTSTDTQYF
.	TRBV27	TRBJ1-2	TRBD1	TGTGCCAGCAAACGACAGGGGGCCGGCTATGGCTACACCTTC	CASKRQGAGYGYTF
.	TRBV11-3	TRBJ2-7	.	TGTGCCAGCAGCTTAGGTGGAGGGTTGTACGAGCAGTACTTC	CASSLGGGLYEQYF
.	TRBV4-2	TRBJ1-2	TRBD1	TGTGCCAGCAGCCAAGACAGGGGGAATGGCTACACCTTC	CASSQDRGNGYTF
.	TRBV4-2	TRBJ2-1	.	TGTGCCAGCAGCCAAGTTTCTGGGGGGAACACCTACAATGAGCAGTTCTTC	CASSQVSGGNTYNEQFF
once	TRBV10-2	TRBJ2-5	TRBD2	TGCGCCAGCAGAGGGACTAGCGGGAGGCTAGAGACCCAGTACTTC	CASRGTSGRLETQYF
.	TRBV6-6	TRBJ2-1	TRBD1	TGTGCCAGCATCAAGGTGGACAGGGTGATGAATGAGCAGTTCTTC	CASIKVDRVMNEQFF